The TCR beta chain described here comes from a study of blood T cells in healthy people across ages. This clonotype was detected many times. Its target is not known. CDR3 length: 13 amino acids. V gave up 3 bases and J gave up 6 bases, with 12 bases separating them. Germline V gene sequence: CDR1 SGDLS, CDR2 YYNGEE. A second PCR, run for about 7 to 12 cycles, used a sample-barcoded 5' primer plus a J-beta primer mix. Researchers report that each sample yielded at least 2.5 million CDR3-containing paired-end reads. TCRdb used MiXCR to reprocess the 5' RACE reads, holding one entry per CDR3 protein. This sample has some 850,000 distinct CDR3 sequences, with roughly 25% found just once. Study-wide results and caveats: Per million T cells, TCR beta diversity dropped roughly linearly as age increased.

The same sample was also studied in work on T cells of mothers and their children. That source adds: No T cell clones of persistent microchimeric origin were detected.

The material sequenced was blood. The clonotype was recovered from a boy aged 5-17 years in good health. The chain combines TRBV9 with TRBJ1-2; no clear D. The CDR3 region is CASSGRGFDGYTF. Written as DNA, the CDR3 is TGTGCCAGCAGCGGGCGGGGATTCGATGGCTACACCTTC.